This entry concerns a single TCR beta chain. MiXCR, applied by TCRdb to the 5' RACE reads, yields one record per CDR3 protein. The sample records tens of thousands of distinct CDR3 sequences, about 7.2% being singletons. There are 15 residues in the CDR3. V was clipped by 2 bases and J by 3 bases, with 14 bases between them. CDR1 and CDR2 from the germline V gene are MNHEY and SMNVEV (reference sequence). The data are from a study of spatial heterogeneity in lung cancer. Time point denoted: sample taken at primary tumor resection. This clonotype originated in a male donor with early-stage non-small cell lung cancer. This chain links TRBV27 with TRBJ2-7, with D perhaps assigned TRBD1 or TRBD2 (6 bases each). This sample comprised PBMCs, obtained at surgery. The CDR3: CASSLGLGGFYEQYF. For the CDR3, the DNA is TGTGCCAGCAGTTTAGGATTAGGGGGGTTCTACGAGCAGTACTTC.